This T cell receptor (beta chain) is from a study of shared clonotypes between healthy human individuals. Study-wide findings and caveats: Among a few donors, roughly 5% of naive CD4 clonotypes were found in common. Across subsets, estimated richness was generally greater for naive than for memory populations.

About this clone itself: Its matching antigen is unknown.

Produced via immunoSEQ multiplex PCR; TCRdb's table is partial and in-frame only. Among around 600,000 clones listed, approximately 95% were seen once. CD45RO-negative, CCR7-selected cells formed the naive CD8 fraction, which excluded terminally differentiated effector memory CD45RA+ cells. Donors had no recently reported acute infections or vaccinations and were HIV-negative. The TCR was taken from a woman in her twenties or thirties in good health. Sequenced material: naive CD8+ T cells sorted from blood.

CDR3 nucleotide sequence: TGTGCCAGTAGTATGACAGATATTAGCAATCAGCCCCAGCATTTT. This codes for CASSMTDISNQPQHF. The genes are TRBV19 and TRBJ1-5; a possible D gene is TRBD1 (5 bases). V shed 3 bases and J shed 0 bases, with 9 bases lying between them. The CDR3 totals 15 residues. CDR1 LNHDA and CDR2 SQIVND come from the germline V gene (reference sequence).